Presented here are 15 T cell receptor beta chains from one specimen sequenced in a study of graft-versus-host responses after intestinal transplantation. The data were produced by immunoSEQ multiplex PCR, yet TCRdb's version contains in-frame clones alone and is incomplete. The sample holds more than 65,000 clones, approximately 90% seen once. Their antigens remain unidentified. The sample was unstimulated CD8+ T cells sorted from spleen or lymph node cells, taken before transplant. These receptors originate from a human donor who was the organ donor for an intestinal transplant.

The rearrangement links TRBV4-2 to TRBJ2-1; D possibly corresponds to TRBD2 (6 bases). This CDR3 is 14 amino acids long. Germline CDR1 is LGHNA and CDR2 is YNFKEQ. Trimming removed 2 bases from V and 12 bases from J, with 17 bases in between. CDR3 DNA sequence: TGTGCCAGCAGCCAATCCGATGCGGGGCTCGGGCAGTTCTTC. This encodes CASSQSDAGLGQFF.

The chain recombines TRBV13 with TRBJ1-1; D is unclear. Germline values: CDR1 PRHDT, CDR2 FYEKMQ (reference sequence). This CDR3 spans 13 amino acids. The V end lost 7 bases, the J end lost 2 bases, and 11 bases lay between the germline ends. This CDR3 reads CASKEELNTEAFF. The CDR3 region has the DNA TGTGCCAGCAAAGAAGAACTAAACACTGAAGCTTTCTTT.

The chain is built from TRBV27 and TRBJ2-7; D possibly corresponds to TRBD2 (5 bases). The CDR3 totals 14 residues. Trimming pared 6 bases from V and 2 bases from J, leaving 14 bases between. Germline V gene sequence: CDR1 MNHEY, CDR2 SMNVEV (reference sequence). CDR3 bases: TGTGCCAGCAGCCCTCGGGGTATTGCCTACGAGCAGTACTTC. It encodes CASSPRGIAYEQYF.

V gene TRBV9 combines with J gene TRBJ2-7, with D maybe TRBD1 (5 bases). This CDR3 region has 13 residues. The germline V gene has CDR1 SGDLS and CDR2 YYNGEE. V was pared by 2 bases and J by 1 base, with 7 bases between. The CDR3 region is CASSVTGSYEQYF. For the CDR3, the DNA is TGTGCCAGCAGCGTTACAGGATCCTACGAGCAGTACTTC.

CDR3 protein: CASSPLGLSNQPQHF. CDR3 DNA: TGTGCCAGCTCACCATTGGGGCTTAGCAATCAGCCCCAGCATTTT. The genes are TRBV18 and TRBJ1-5; D might be TRBD1 (5 bases). V lost 2 bases, J lost 0 bases, and 8 bases lay in between. The germline gives CDR1 KGHSH, CDR2 LQKENI. This CDR3 is 15 amino acids long.

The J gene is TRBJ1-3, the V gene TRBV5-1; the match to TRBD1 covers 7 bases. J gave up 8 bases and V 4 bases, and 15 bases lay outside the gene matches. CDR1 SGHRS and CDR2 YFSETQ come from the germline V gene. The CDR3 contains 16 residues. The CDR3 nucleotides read TGCGCCAGCAGCCCCCGGACAGGATGGGTGTGGGACACCATATATTTT. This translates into CASSPRTGWVWDTIYF. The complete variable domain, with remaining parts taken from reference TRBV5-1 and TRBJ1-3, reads KAGVTQTPRYLIKTRGQQVTLSCSPISGHRSVSWYQQTPGQGLQFLFEYFSETQRNKGNFPGRFSGRQFSNSRSEMNVSTLELGDSALYLCASSPRTGWVWDTIYFGEGSWLTVV.

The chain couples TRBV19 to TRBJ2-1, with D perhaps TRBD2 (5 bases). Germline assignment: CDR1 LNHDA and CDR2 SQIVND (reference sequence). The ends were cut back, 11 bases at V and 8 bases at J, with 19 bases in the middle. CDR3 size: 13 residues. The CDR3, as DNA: TGTGCCTCCCGAGAAGGTTTGAGGGATGAGCAGTTCTTC. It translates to CASREGLRDEQFF.

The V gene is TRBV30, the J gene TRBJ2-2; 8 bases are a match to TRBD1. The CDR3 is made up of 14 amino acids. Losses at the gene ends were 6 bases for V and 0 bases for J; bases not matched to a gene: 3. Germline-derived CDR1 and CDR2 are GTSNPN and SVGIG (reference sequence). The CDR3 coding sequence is TGTGCCTGCCAGGGGGCGACGAACACCGGGGAGCTGTTTTTT. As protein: CACQGATNTGELFF.

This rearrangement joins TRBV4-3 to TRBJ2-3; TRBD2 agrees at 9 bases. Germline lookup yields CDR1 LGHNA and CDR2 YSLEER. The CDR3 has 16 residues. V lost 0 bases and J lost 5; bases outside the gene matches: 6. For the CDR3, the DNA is TGCGCCAGCAGCCAAGATAACAGCGGGAGGCTAGATACGCAGTATTTT. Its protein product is CASSQDNSGRLDTQYF.

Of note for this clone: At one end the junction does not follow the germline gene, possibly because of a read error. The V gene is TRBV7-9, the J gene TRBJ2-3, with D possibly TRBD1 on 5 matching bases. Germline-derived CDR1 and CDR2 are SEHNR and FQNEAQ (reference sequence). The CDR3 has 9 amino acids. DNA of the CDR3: TGTGCCAGCAGCCCAGGGTGGGATTTT. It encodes CASSPGWDF.

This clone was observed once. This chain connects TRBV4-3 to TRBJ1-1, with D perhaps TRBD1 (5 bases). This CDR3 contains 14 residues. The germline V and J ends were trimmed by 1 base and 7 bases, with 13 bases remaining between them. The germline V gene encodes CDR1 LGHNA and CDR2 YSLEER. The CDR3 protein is CASSQVQGPVEAFF. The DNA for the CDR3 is TGCGCCAGCAGCCAAGTTCAGGGTCCGGTTGAAGCTTTCTTT.

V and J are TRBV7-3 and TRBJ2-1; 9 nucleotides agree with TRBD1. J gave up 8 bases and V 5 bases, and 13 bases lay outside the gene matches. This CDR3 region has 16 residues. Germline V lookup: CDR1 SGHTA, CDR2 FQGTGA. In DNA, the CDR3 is TGTGCCAGCAGCCTAGATCCGGGACAGGGTGGCCATGAGCAGTTCTTC. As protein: CASSLDPGQGGHEQFF.

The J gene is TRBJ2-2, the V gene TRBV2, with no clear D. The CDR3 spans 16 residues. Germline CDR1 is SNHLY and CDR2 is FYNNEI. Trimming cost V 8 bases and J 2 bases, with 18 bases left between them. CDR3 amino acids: CASGYSSQTNTGELFF. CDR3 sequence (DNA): TGTGCCAGCGGTTACAGTTCTCAAACAAACACCGGGGAGCTGTTTTTT.

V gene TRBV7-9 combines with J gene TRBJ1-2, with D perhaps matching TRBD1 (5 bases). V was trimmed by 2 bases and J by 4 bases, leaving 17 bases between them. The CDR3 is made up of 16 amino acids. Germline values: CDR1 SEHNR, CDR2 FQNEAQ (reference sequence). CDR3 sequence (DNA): TGTGCCAGCAGCTTATTCCCCTCGACAGTCTCCTATGGCTACACCTTC. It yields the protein CASSLFPSTVSYGYTF.

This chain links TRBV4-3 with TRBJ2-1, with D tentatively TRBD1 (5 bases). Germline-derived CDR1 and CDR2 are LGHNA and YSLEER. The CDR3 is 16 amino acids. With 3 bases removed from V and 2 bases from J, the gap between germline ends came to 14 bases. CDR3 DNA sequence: TGCGCCAGCAGCCAGGCAGGGCAGTGGACCTACAATGAGCAGTTCTTC. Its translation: CASSQAGQWTYNEQFF.